Listed here are 14 T cell receptor beta chains from one sample, sequenced in a study of OX40 agonist ivuxolimab in advanced cancers. The library was made by the immunoSEQ multiplex PCR assay. TCRdb took over this immuneACCESS table, retaining in-frame rearrangements with V and J assigned. Such tables are incomplete; in checked studies, under half of the missing clones stem from an unresolved V gene, and the remainder is unexplained. A total of approximately 110,000 clones appear in this sample, around 93% of them only once. The top ten constitute around 0.81% of the sample. The starting material was CD4+ or CD8+ T cells sorted from blood, obtained in a trial of the OX40 agonist ivuxolimab. These receptors all stem from an adult with an advanced solid tumor such as melanoma, head and neck, liver or kidney cancer.

This chain joins TRBV18 and TRBJ2-7; 16 bases are shared with TRBD2. The CDR3 sequence is 17 residues long. The V segment lost 0 bases and the J segment 1 base; nucleotides outside the gene matches: 0. The germline gives CDR1 KGHSH, CDR2 LQKENI. In DNA, the CDR3 is TGTGCCAGCTCACCACCGGGACTAGCGGGAGGGTCCTACGAGCAGTACTTC. Translation gives CASSPPGLAGGSYEQYF. Full variable domain (outside the CDR3, taken from reference TRBV18 and TRBJ2-7): NAGVMQNPRHLVRRRGQEARLRCSPMKGHSHVYWYRQLPEEGLKFMVYLQKENIIDESGMPKERFSAEFPKEGPSILRIQQVVRGDSAAYFCASSPPGLAGGSYEQYFGPGTRLTVT.

The V call is TRBV7-6, the J call TRBJ2-3, with 14 bases aligning to TRBD2. This CDR3 spans 16 amino acids. Germline V CDR1 and CDR2: SGHVS, FNYEAQ. V shed 5 bases, J shed 4 bases, and the junction held 5 bases outside the gene matches. In DNA, the CDR3 is TGTGCCAGCAGCCCGACGACTAGCGGGAGGGCAGATACGCAGTATTTT. Residues: CASSPTTSGRADTQYF.

This chain uses TRBV5-4 with TRBJ2-1; the match to TRBD1 covers 9 bases. V shed 4 bases and J 5 bases; nucleotides not matched to a gene: 7. Germline-derived CDR1 and CDR2 are SGHNT and YYREEE (reference sequence). The CDR3 loop spans 15 amino acids. The DNA of the CDR3 is TGTGCCAGCAGCCTTTTGAGGACAGGGGACAATGAGCAGTTCTTC. Translation gives CASSLLRTGDNEQFF.

V and J are TRBV12-5 and TRBJ2-7; 10 bases match TRBD2. CDR3 length equals 20 residues. From germline, CDR1 is LGHNT and CDR2 FRNRAP. V shed 2 bases, J shed 5 bases, and the junction held 21 bases outside the gene matches. The CDR3 nucleotides read TGTGCTAGTGGTTTGCACGAAACCGGGACTAGCGTCAAGATGGGAAACGAGCAGTACTTC. Protein product: CASGLHETGTSVKMGNEQYF.

The V gene is TRBV7-3, the J gene TRBJ1-2; D not certain. CDR1 and CDR2 from the germline V gene are SGHTA and FQGTGA. V lost 4 bases and J lost 4, with 13 bases in between. The CDR3 contains 14 residues. This chain's CDR3 is CASSSARRGYGYTF. DNA for the CDR3: TGTGCCAGCAGCTCTGCCAGGCGGGGCTATGGCTACACCTTC.

The rearrangement joins TRBV6-6 to TRBJ1-2; D is unresolved. Germline loops: CDR1 MNHNY, CDR2 SVGAGI (reference sequence). Trimming took 6 bases from V and 1 from J, leaving 9 bases between them. This CDR3 comprises 13 residues. DNA of the CDR3: TGTGCCAGCAGAGGCGGATTTAACTATGGCTACACCTTC. It specifies CASRGGFNYGYTF.

This clone appeared a single time. V is TRBV9 and J is TRBJ2-3; 10 positions match TRBD2. The CDR3 length is 15 residues. Germline CDR1 SGDLS, CDR2 YYNGEE. The V segment lost 2 bases and the J segment 5 bases; nucleotides outside the gene matches: 5. For the CDR3, the DNA is TGTGCCAGCAGCGTGCTAGCGGGAGCCAGAGATACGCAGTATTTT. Its protein product is CASSVLAGARDTQYF.

The gene calls are TRBV9 and TRBJ1-4, with D uncertain. The V end was cut by 2 bases, the J end by 6 bases, with 11 bases between. The CDR3 consists of 14 residues. Germline loops: CDR1 SGDLS, CDR2 YYNGEE. The CDR3: CASSVRSRDEKLFF. The CDR3 DNA reads as TGTGCCAGCAGCGTCCGGTCTCGGGATGAAAAACTGTTTTTT.

The gene calls are TRBV28 and TRBJ2-7; maybe TRBD2 (6 bases). Germline CDR1 is MDHEN and CDR2 is SYDVKM. V was cut by 5 bases and J by 5 bases, with 19 bases left in between. The CDR3 length is 15 residues. The DNA for the CDR3 is TGTGCCAGCAGTCCCGCGGGACTTCTCGAGGACGAGCAGTACTTC. Residues: CASSPAGLLEDEQYF.

The chain joins TRBV5-4 to TRBJ2-7; 14 bases match TRBD2. Germline V gives CDR1 SGHNT, CDR2 YYREEE (reference sequence). V trimming: 1 base; J trimming: 11 bases; junction bases outside the gene matches: 8. The CDR3 runs 15 residues. CDR3 amino acids: CASSLWRLAGGQEYF. The CDR3 nucleotides are TGTGCCAGCAGCTTGTGGAGACTAGCGGGAGGGCAAGAGTACTTC. Together with reference TRBV5-4 and TRBJ2-7, the CDR3 gives the full variable domain: ETGVTQSPTHLIKTRGQQVTLRCSSQSGHNTVSWYQQALGQGPQFIFQYYREEENGRGNFPPRFSGLQFPNYSSELNVNALELDDSALYLCASSLWRLAGGQEYFGPGTRLTVT.

The V gene is TRBV5-6, the J gene TRBJ1-1; no firm D call. The CDR3 has 16 amino acids. The V end was cut by 7 bases, the J end by 7 bases, with 26 bases between. CDR1 and CDR2 (germline): SGHDT, YYEEEE. As DNA, the CDR3 is TGTGCCAGCGCCGCGGCAGGAGTTAGACCTGCCATTGAAGCTTTCTTT. Its translation: CASAAAGVRPAIEAFF. Based on the CDR3 plus reference TRBV5-6 and TRBJ1-1, the full variable domain is DAGVTQSPTHLIKTRGQQVTLRCSPKSGHDTVSWYQQALGQGPQFIFQYYEEEERQRGNFPDRFSGHQFPNYSSELNVNALLLGDSALYLCASAAAGVRPAIEAFFGQGTRLTVV.

The V call is TRBV28, the J call TRBJ1-4; D is unresolved. In germline, CDR1 is MDHEN, CDR2 SYDVKM. The CDR3 sequence is 15 residues long. Deletions cut 6 bases from V and 3 bases from J, with 14 bases between. CDR3 bases: TGTGCCAGCAGCCCCACCCTCGGGCCTAATGAAAAACTGTTTTTT. This codes for CASSPTLGPNEKLFF.

The V gene is TRBV5-1, the J gene TRBJ2-3, with D unresolved. Germline CDR1 reads SGHRS; CDR2 reads YFSETQ. This CDR3 spans 11 amino acids. The germline V and J ends were trimmed by 0 bases and 6 bases, with 2 bases remaining between them. CDR3 in DNA: TGCGCCAGCAGCTTGGGGGATACGCAGTATTTT. Amino acids: CASSLGDTQYF.

This chain connects TRBV30 to TRBJ2-7, with 10 bases that match TRBD1. Trimming took 4 bases from V and 3 from J; bases not matched to a gene: 6. There are 14 residues in the CDR3. The germline V gene encodes CDR1 GTSNPN and CDR2 SVGIG (reference sequence). CDR3 in DNA: TGTGCCTGGAACCGGGACAGGGGATTCTACGAGCAGTACTTC. The encoded protein is CAWNRDRGFYEQYF.